These 28 T cell receptor beta chains originate from one sample sequenced in a study of tumor-infiltrating lymphocytes in primary liver carcinoma. Unsorted whole blood yielded the blood RNA, and germline DNA was also extracted. TCR beta cDNA was made from 450 to 500 ng total RNA with a constant-region primer. Slightly modified ARM-PCR with three nested multiplex PCR rounds yielded TCR beta libraries. A C-beta reverse primer and TRBV1-TRBV30 forward primers served in each of the first two PCR rounds, at about 9 cycles apiece. TCRdb re-derived calls from the multiplex PCR reads in MiXCR, one entry per CDR3 protein. Among more than 150,000 distinct CDR3 sequences listed, 50% to 75% were seen once. The sequenced sample consisted of peripheral blood. Receptors originate from a man aged 40-49 years with primary liver carcinoma and hepatitis B virus infection.

Turning to this clonotype: A much larger clonotype is one base distant, so this may be a read error. The V and J genes are TRBV6-5 and TRBJ1-2; 8 bases are a match to TRBD1. There are 13 residues in the CDR3. Per the germline V gene, CDR1 is MNHEY and CDR2 is SVGAGI. CDR3 protein: CTSGLQGVSGYTF. In DNA, the CDR3 is TGTACCAGCGGTCTACAGGGGGTATCTGGCTACACCTTC.

Remarks on this clonotype: One junction end does not reproduce the germline sequence, and a read error may be involved. J is TRBJ2-5 and V is TRBV7-9; D gene unclear. Germline values: CDR1 SEHNR, CDR2 FQNEAQ (reference sequence). This CDR3 has 11 amino acids. CDR3 DNA: TGTGCCAGCAGCTTAGAAGAGACCAAGTATTTC. It yields the protein CASSLEETKYF. Together with reference TRBV7-9 and TRBJ2-5, the CDR3 gives the full variable domain: DTGVSQNPRHKITKRGQNVTFRCDPISEHNRLYWYRQTLGQGPEFLTYFQNEAQLEKSRLLSDRFSAERPKGSFSTLEIQRTEQGDSAMYLCASSLEETKYFGPGTRLLVL.

The rearrangement joins TRBV11-2 to TRBJ2-1; the D gene is possibly TRBD2 (6 bases). CDR1 is SGHAT, CDR2 FQNNGV, per germline. The CDR3 contains 15 residues. Trimming stripped 7 bases from V and 5 bases from J, with 18 bases between. The CDR3 loop reads CASNPTSGRHNEQFF. The CDR3 DNA sequence: TGTGCCAGCAACCCCACTAGTGGGAGGCACAATGAGCAGTTCTTC.

This clonotype has only one observation. The chain employs TRBV4-2 and TRBJ2-1; TRBD2 matches 9 bases. Germline V gene sequence: CDR1 LGHNA, CDR2 YNFKEQ. The V gene end was trimmed by 0 bases and the J gene end by 9 bases; junction bases not matched to a gene: 6. This CDR3 has 15 amino acids. The CDR3 coding sequence is TGTGCCAGCAGCCAAGAGTATAGCGGGAGTGGTGAGCAGTTCTTC. Its protein product is CASSQEYSGSGEQFF.

A note on this clonotype: A clone one base away is much larger, so this may be a read error. V and J are TRBV6-6 and TRBJ1-5; no clear D. V was trimmed by 6 bases and J by 8 bases, leaving 11 bases between them. The CDR3 consists of 12 residues. Looked up from germline, CDR1 is MNHNY and CDR2 is SVGAGI (reference sequence). In DNA, the CDR3 is TGTGCCAGCAGCCGAGTGGGGAAGCCCCAGCATTTT. It specifies CASSRVGKPQHF.

As regards this clonotype: A much larger clone lies a single base off, so this may be a read error. The CDR3 does not end in the conserved phenylalanine or tryptophan, so this is likely a read error. Because the CDR3's place on the DNA is in doubt, the DNA is left out and the CDR3 is given as listed by TCRdb. This chain's CDR3 is CASSYGVGTGDSHL. The V and J genes are TRBV6-6 and TRBJ2-5; the D call in the table, TRBD1, was not verified against the DNA. Germline V gene lookup returns CDR1 MNHNY and CDR2 SVGAGI (reference sequence). The CDR3 length is 14 residues, termini included.

In the case of this clonotype: A much larger clone sits a single nucleotide away, making a read error possible. The J gene is TRBJ2-3, the V gene TRBV11-3; D gene ambiguous. CDR3 size: 14 residues. The V gene lost 1 base and the J gene lost 1 base, with 6 bases spanning the gap. Germline values: CDR1 SGHNT, CDR2 YENEEA. CDR3 in amino acids: CASSLAVGTDTQYF. The DNA of the CDR3 is TGTGCCAGCAGCTTAGCCGTTGGCACAGATACGCAGTATTTT.

V gene TRBV4-1 combines with J gene TRBJ2-4; TRBD1 agrees at 7 bases. CDR1 MGHRA and CDR2 YSYEKL come from the germline V gene. The CDR3 has 14 amino acids. The V segment lost 8 bases and the J segment 8 bases; nucleotides outside the gene matches: 12. The CDR3 sequence is CASGEKQGWDIQYF. CDR3 bases: TGCGCCAGCGGCGAAAAACAGGGGTGGGACATTCAGTACTTC.

This clonotype came up many times. The rearrangement joins TRBV29-1 to TRBJ1-2; perhaps TRBD1 as D (5 bases). The CDR3 is 14 amino acids. From germline, CDR1 is SQVTM and CDR2 ANQGSEA. Trimming stripped 3 bases from V and 4 bases from J, with 15 bases between. CDR3: CSVDREGRGYGYTF. The CDR3 region has the DNA TGCAGCGTTGATAGAGAGGGGAGAGGCTATGGCTACACCTTC.

This clonotype was picked up many times. The CDR3 here is CASSYRRGNEQYF. CDR3 DNA sequence: TGTGCCAGCAGCTATCGTAGGGGGAATGAGCAGTACTTC. V gene TRBV11-2 combines with J gene TRBJ2-7, with D maybe TRBD1 (6 bases). CDR1 and CDR2 (germline): SGHAT, FQNNGV. Trimming removed 4 bases at V and 7 bases at J, with 14 bases between. CDR3 size: 13 residues.

This clonotype was seen at least ten times. The chain links TRBV11-3 to TRBJ2-7, with D perhaps matching TRBD2 (5 bases). The V and J ends lost 6 bases and 7 bases respectively, with 13 bases between them. Germline V gene sequence: CDR1 SGHNT, CDR2 YENEEA. The CDR3 runs to 12 residues. The CDR3 bases are TGTGCCAGCAGTTATCTCTCGGGGGAGCAGTACTTC. Translating gives CASSYLSGEQYF. Supplemented by reference TRBV11-3 and TRBJ2-7, the full variable domain reads EAGVVQSPRYKIIEKKQPVAFWCNPISGHNTLYWYLQNLGQGPELLIRYENEEAVDDSQLPKDRFSAERLKGVDSTLKIQPAELGDSAVYLCASSYLSGEQYFGPGTRLTVT.

A word on this clonotype: The junction and the germline gene differ at one end; a read error may be behind it. The CDR3: CANSLAPGPSYEQYF. DNA for the CDR3: TGTGCCAACAGCTTAGCGCCAGGTCCTTCCTACGAACAGTACTTC. J is TRBJ2-7 and V is TRBV11-2; D is perhaps TRBD2 (5 bases). This CDR3 spans 15 amino acids. CDR1 and CDR2 from the germline V gene are SGHAT and FQNNGV.

About this clonotype: One junction end does not reproduce the germline sequence, and a read error may be involved. The DNA of the CDR3 is TGTGTCATCAGTGACCGGGCTGGTCTCTCCCAAGAGACCCAGTACTTC. Amino acid sequence: CVISDRAGLSQETQYF. The V gene is TRBV10-3, the J gene TRBJ2-5, with no clear D. The germline V gene encodes CDR1 ENHRY and CDR2 SYGVKD. CDR3 length: 16 residues.

The CDR3: CASSQEAGTANQPQHF. Written as DNA, the CDR3 is TGCGCCAGCAGCCAAGAGGCTGGGACTGCGAATCAGCCCCAGCATTTT. The V and J genes are TRBV4-1 and TRBJ1-5; perhaps TRBD1 as D (5 bases). V was trimmed by 0 bases and J by 4 bases, leaving 13 bases between them. CDR1 and CDR2 (germline): MGHRA, YSYEKL. The CDR3 covers 16 residues.

Points on this clonotype: A much larger clone differs from this one at a single base, so this may be a read error. The chain employs TRBV29-1 and TRBJ2-7; D unclear. Between the trimmed V and J ends, which lost 7 bases and 2 bases, there was a span of 15 bases. This CDR3 region has 13 residues. Germline values: CDR1 SQVTM, CDR2 ANQGSEA. The CDR3 is CSAITEFPYEQYF. CDR3 sequence (DNA): TGCAGCGCCATCACAGAATTCCCCTACGAGCAGTACTTC.

A few counts support this clonotype. The rearrangement uses TRBV28 and TRBJ2-7; either TRBD1 or TRBD2 may supply D (7 bases each). The CDR3 contains 15 residues. Trimming took off 3 bases at V and 6 bases at J, with 18 bases between the two ends. Germline CDR1 is MDHEN and CDR2 is SYDVKM. The CDR3 is CASSLSLRGGGEQYF. In DNA, the CDR3 is TGTGCCAGCAGTTTGTCGCTCAGGGGGGGCGGCGAGCAGTACTTC. The full variable domain, its missing parts supplied by reference TRBV28 and TRBJ2-7, is DVKVTQSSRYLVKRTGEKVFLECVQDMDHENMFWYRQDPGLGLRLIYFSYDVKMKEKGDIPEGYSVSREKKERFSLILESASTNQTSMYLCASSLSLRGGGEQYFGPGTRLTVT.

There are many counts of this clonotype. The chain's CDR3 is CASNRDLLAGELFF. CDR3 nucleotides: TGTGCCAGCAACCGGGACCTACTAGCCGGGGAGCTGTTTTTT. The gene calls are TRBV11-2 and TRBJ2-2; possibly TRBD1 or TRBD2 for D (5 bases each). Germline CDR1 and CDR2: SGHAT and FQNNGV. Trimming took off 7 bases at V and 6 bases at J, with 15 bases between the two ends. The CDR3 contains 14 residues.

On this clonotype: A much larger clone lies a single base off, so this may be a read error. This chain uses TRBV29-1 with TRBJ2-1; the D is unclear. The CDR3 consists of 11 residues. Germline V lookup: CDR1 SQVTM, CDR2 ANQGSEA. CDR3 sequence: CSVESLAEQSF. The CDR3 nucleotides are TGCAGCGTTGAGAGTTTGGCCGAGCAGTCCTTC.

This clonotype was recorded only once. One end of the junction fails to match germline, which may point to a read error. This chain links TRBV11-2 with TRBJ1-1; TRBD1 agrees at 11 bases. The germline V gene encodes CDR1 SGHAT and CDR2 FQNNGV. The CDR3 contains 17 residues. The CDR3 protein is CASGPRTGGDPNTETFF. The CDR3, as DNA: TGTGCCAGCGGCCCCCGGACAGGGGGCGACCCGAACACTGAAACTTTCTTT.

The chain has TRBV15 and TRBJ2-7, with D possibly TRBD2 on 6 matching bases. Germline lookup yields CDR1 LNHNV and CDR2 YYDKDF (reference sequence). There are 14 residues in the CDR3. V was trimmed by 5 bases and J by 3 bases, leaving 14 bases between them. CDR3 coding DNA: TGTGCCACCAGCCGGATCGGAGGGCTCTACGAGCAGTACTTC. Protein: CATSRIGGLYEQYF.

This clonotype was seen only a few times. The V gene is TRBV6-6, the J gene TRBJ2-3, with D perhaps matching TRBD1 or TRBD2 (5 bases each). Trimming cost V 4 bases and J 2 bases, with 10 bases left between them. The germline CDR1 and CDR2 sequences are MNHNY and SVGAGI (reference sequence). The CDR3 runs 14 residues. CDR3 sequence: CASSSIGTTDTQYF. DNA of the CDR3: TGTGCCAGCAGTTCTATAGGGACCACAGATACGCAGTATTTT.

Comments on this clonotype: With a much larger clone just one base away, this may be a read error. The chain uses TRBV29-1 and TRBJ2-3; 7 nucleotides line up with TRBD1. V shed 3 bases and J 7 bases; nucleotides not matched to a gene: 7. CDR1 and CDR2 from the germline V gene are SQVTM and ANQGSEA. This CDR3 spans 13 amino acids. The CDR3 region is CSVENRGFHTQYF. CDR3 coding DNA: TGCAGCGTTGAGAACAGGGGTTTTCATACGCAGTATTTT.

This clonotype came up a few times. The gene calls are TRBV5-4 and TRBJ2-1; D remains ambiguous. CDR1 and CDR2 from the germline V gene are SGHNT and YYREEE (reference sequence). Trimming took 4 bases from V and 6 from J, leaving 17 bases between them. The CDR3 loop spans 15 amino acids. CDR3 protein: CASSTSGQRSNEQFF. DNA of the CDR3: TGTGCCAGCAGCACCTCCGGGCAGAGGAGCAATGAGCAGTTCTTC.

The chain links TRBV28 to TRBJ2-7; no reliable D call. Per germline, CDR1 MDHEN and CDR2 SYDVKM. This CDR3 has 14 amino acids. V lost 7 bases and J lost 2, with 15 bases in between. The CDR3: CASTSHRKTYEQYF. CDR3 DNA: TGTGCCAGCACTTCGCACAGAAAAACCTACGAGCAGTACTTC.

In its sample, this clonotype was seen many times. The J gene is TRBJ2-7, the V gene TRBV11-2, with 13 bases aligning to TRBD2. Losses at the gene ends were 5 bases for V and 5 bases for J; bases not matched to a gene: 12. Germline V gene lookup returns CDR1 SGHAT and CDR2 FQNNGV. The CDR3 sequence is 17 residues long. For the CDR3, the DNA is TGTGCCAGCAGCCCAGGGACTAGCGGGGCCTATAAGAACGAGCAGTACTTC. Translating it yields CASSPGTSGAYKNEQYF.

This clonotype was seen more than once but under ten times. The genes are TRBV6-5 and TRBJ1-2; D perhaps matches TRBD1 (5 bases). V was clipped by 4 bases and J by 7 bases, with 13 bases between them. Germline V gene sequence: CDR1 MNHEY, CDR2 SVGAGI. This CDR3 region has 13 residues. CDR3 region: CASSSSGQGGYTF. CDR3 in DNA: TGTGCCAGCAGTTCCTCAGGGCAGGGTGGCTACACCTTC.

The table lists this clonotype with many counts. V is TRBV12-3 or TRBV12-4 and J is TRBJ1-5, with 9 bases matching TRBD1. Trimming took 1 base from V and 5 from J; bases not matched to a gene: 6. The CDR3 loop spans 16 amino acids. DNA of the CDR3: TGTGCCAGCAGTTTAGGGCGACAGGGGGGTCATCAGCCCCAGCATTTT. Its protein is CASSLGRQGGHQPQHF.

Comments on this clonotype: A much larger clone lies one base from this, so it may be a read error. Lacking the conserved final phenylalanine or tryptophan, this CDR3 likely reflects a read error. The chain has TRBV29-1 and TRBJ2-3; D is unresolved. The V end was cut by 7 bases, the J end by 2 bases, with 13 bases between. CDR1 is SQVTM, CDR2 ANQGSEA, per germline. The CDR3 has 13 residues. CDR3 nucleotides: TGCAGCGCGAGCCCTGGGTCCACAGATACGCAGTATTGT. Encoded protein: CSASPGSTDTQYC.